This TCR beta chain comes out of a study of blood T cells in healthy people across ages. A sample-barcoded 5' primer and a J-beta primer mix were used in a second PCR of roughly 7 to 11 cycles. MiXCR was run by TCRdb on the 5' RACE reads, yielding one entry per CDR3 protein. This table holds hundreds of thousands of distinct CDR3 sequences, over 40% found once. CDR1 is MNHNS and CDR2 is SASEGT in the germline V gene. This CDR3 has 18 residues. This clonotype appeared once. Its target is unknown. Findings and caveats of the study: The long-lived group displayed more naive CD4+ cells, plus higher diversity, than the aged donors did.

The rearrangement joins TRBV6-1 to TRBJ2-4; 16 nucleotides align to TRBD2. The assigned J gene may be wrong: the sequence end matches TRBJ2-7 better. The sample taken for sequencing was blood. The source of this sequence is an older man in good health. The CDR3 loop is CASTRSGTSGRAFYEQYF. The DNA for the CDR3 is TGTGCCAGCACCAGATCCGGGACTAGCGGGAGGGCCTTCTACGAGCAGTACTTC.